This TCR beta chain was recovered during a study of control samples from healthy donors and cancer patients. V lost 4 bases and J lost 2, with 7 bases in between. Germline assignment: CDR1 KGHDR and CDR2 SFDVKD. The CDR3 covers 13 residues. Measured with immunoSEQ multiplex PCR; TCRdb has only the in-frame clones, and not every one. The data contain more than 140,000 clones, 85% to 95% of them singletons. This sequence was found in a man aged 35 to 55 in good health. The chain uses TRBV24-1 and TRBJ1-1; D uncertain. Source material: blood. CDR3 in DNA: TGTGCCACCAGTGACAGTATCAACACTGAAGCTTTCTTT. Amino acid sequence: CATSDSINTEAFF.